The source of this TCR beta chain is a study of memory CD4+ T cells and cytomegalovirus serostatus. This clone was observed a handful of times. Using immunoSEQ multiplex PCR, the repertoire was profiled, and TCRdb retains in-frame clones only, with some absent. The data hold about 96,000 clones, with about 80% observed a single time. CDR1 SGHRS and CDR2 YFSETQ come from the germline V gene. V lost 4 bases and J lost 2, with 9 bases in between. The CDR3 is 13 residues long. Single viable CD3+CD4+CD8-CD45RO+ cells were sorted as the memory CD4+ T cells. This TCR came from an adult in good health and CMV-seropositive. The sequenced material came from memory CD4+ T cells from blood. The V and J genes are TRBV5-1 and TRBJ1-1; D uncertain. DNA of the CDR3: TGCGCCAGCAGCGCGGGTTCCAACACTGAAGCTTTCTTT. This codes for CASSAGSNTEAFF. The variable domain in full, with the rest retrieved from reference TRBV5-1 and TRBJ1-1, is KAGVTQTPRYLIKTRGQQVTLSCSPISGHRSVSWYQQTPGQGLQFLFEYFSETQRNKGNFPGRFSGRQFSNSRSEMNVSTLELGDSALYLCASSAGSNTEAFFGQGTRLTVV.